The clone carrying this T cell receptor (beta chain) has at least ten counts. The antigen is not known. Presence of unique molecular identifiers characterized the TCR beta cDNA libraries. Roughly 500,000 cDNA molecules were obtained per 1 to 10 million input T cells. One entry per CDR3 protein, called by TCRdb with MiXCR from the PCR reads. Among just over 250,000 distinct CDR3 sequences, just over 35% were seen once, and the ten largest hold under 5%. The data were taken from a study of post-analysis software for immune sequencing data. About the study: Disease courses included relapsing-remitting, secondary progressive and progressive-relapsing multiple sclerosis.

Findings and caveats of the study: Strong co-clustering by F measure was seen for same-batch samples. Versus controls, multiple sclerosis patients showed significantly lower diversity (normalized Chao1).

Material: blood. The origin of this receptor is a girl aged 10 to 17 with multiple sclerosis.

This chain's CDR3 is CASSQAENSPLHF. CDR3 in DNA: TGCGCCAGCAGCCAAGCGGAGAATTCACCCCTCCACTTT. The rearrangement uses TRBV4-1 and TRBJ1-6; D uncertain. CDR1 MGHRA and CDR2 YSYEKL come from the germline V gene. The CDR3 spans 13 residues. V was clipped by 1 base and J by 7 bases, with 5 bases between them.